This T cell receptor (beta chain) is drawn from a study of T cells in Graves' hyperthyroidism and ophthalmopathy. For the study at large: The initial diagnosis was the point when peripheral blood was collected, ahead of any treatment.

Regions amplified from RNA transcripts were the TCR beta CDR3 regions. The HTBI primer set was used in a first-round RT-PCR of the TCR CDR3. TCRdb recomputed calls from the multiplex PCR reads with MiXCR, one row per CDR3 protein. The top ten hold under 55% of the sample, which has some 490,000 distinct CDR3 sequences, approximately 23% seen once. Study findings and constraints: The model predicted ophthalmopathy a median around six months before onset.

The CDR3 has 16 residues. With 3 bases clipped from V and 2 bases from J, the junction kept 9 bases outside the gene matches. Germline-derived CDR1 and CDR2 are KGHSH and LQKENI. Each person with ophthalmopathy scored at least 3 on the Clinical Activity Score, reached NOSPECS grade 4 or higher, and had been ill under 3 months. Diagnoses rested on clinical symptoms, serum thyroxine and TRAb, thyroid ultrasound and orbital computed tomography. This clonotype occurred many times. Its matching antigen is unknown. V gene TRBV18 combines with J gene TRBJ2-7, with 8 nucleotides matching TRBD1. This receptor was identified in an older woman with Graves' ophthalmopathy. Sequenced sample: blood. The CDR3 here is CASSPLSPGQAYEQYF. CDR3 bases: TGTGCCAGCTCACCTTTAAGTCCGGGACAGGCCTACGAGCAGTACTTC.